This T cell receptor (beta chain) was sequenced for a study of OX40 agonist ivuxolimab in advanced cancers. About the study: Patients were treated with ivuxolimab, an agonistic anti-OX40 (CD134) antibody.

The CDR3 is made up of 14 amino acids. The germline V gene has CDR1 SGHTA and CDR2 FQGNSA. V lost 1 base to trimming and J lost 3 bases, with 7 bases between them. Concerning this clone itself: What it binds is not known.

Data came from immunoSEQ multiplex PCR; TCRdb stores just in-frame clones and leaves some out. The table lists about 79,000 clones, 84% of them singletons. Broader study findings: Certain nonresponders additionally had low normalized T-cell clonal expansion.

Patients had blood sampled at baseline and again on cycle 4 day 1 and cycle 7 day 1. This receptor was taken from an adult with an advanced solid tumor such as melanoma, head and neck, liver or kidney cancer. This chain connects TRBV7-2 to TRBJ1-5; no firm D call. The source was CD4+ or CD8+ T cells sorted from blood, collected in a trial of the OX40 agonist ivuxolimab. The CDR3 nucleotides read TGTGCCAGCAGCTTAGATACAGCCAATCAGCCCCAGCATTTT. It is translated as CASSLDTANQPQHF.